These 21 T cell receptor beta chains originate from one sample sequenced in a study of T cells in Graves' hyperthyroidism and ophthalmopathy. RNA transcripts were the template for amplifying TCR beta CDR3 regions. During a first-round RT-PCR of the TCR CDR3, the HTBI primer set was used. TCRdb re-derived calls from the multiplex PCR reads in MiXCR, one entry per CDR3 protein. Among hundreds of thousands of distinct CDR3 sequences listed, roughly 17% were seen once. Sequencing was done on a sample of blood. The receptors were gathered from a woman between 18 and 29 years old with Graves' ophthalmopathy.

This clonotype was seen ten or more times. The genes are TRBV7-2 and TRBJ2-3, with 8 positions matching TRBD2. The germline V gene has CDR1 SGHTA and CDR2 FQGNSA. The CDR3 totals 15 residues. The J segment lost 4 bases and the V segment lost 4 bases, leaving 7 bases of the junction unmatched. CDR3 in DNA: TGTGCCAGCAGCTCGGGACTAGGTCCTTCAGATACGCAGTATTTT. Translation: CASSSGLGPSDTQYF.

There are many counts of this clonotype. The CDR3 sequence: CASSFTGFGTEAFF. CDR3 nucleotides: TGTGCCAGCAGCTTTACAGGGTTCGGAACTGAAGCTTTCTTT. This rearrangement joins TRBV7-9 to TRBJ1-1; TRBD1 is a possible D gene (6 bases). With 3 bases removed from V and 5 bases from J, the gap between germline ends came to 13 bases. Germline V gene data show CDR1 as SEHNR and CDR2 as FQNEAQ (reference sequence). This CDR3 has 14 residues.

The J gene is TRBJ2-1, the V gene TRBV27; 12 nucleotides agree with TRBD2. The germline gives CDR1 MNHEY, CDR2 SMNVEV (reference sequence). Unmatched junction bases numbered 27, after V lost 6 bases and J lost 0 bases. The CDR3 loop spans 24 amino acids. This CDR3 is CASSPSSGRGDRLSGSYSYNEQFF. For the CDR3, the DNA is TGTGCCAGCAGCCCTTCTAGCGGGAGGGGGGACAGGTTAAGCGGGTCGTACTCCTACAATGAGCAGTTCTTC.

This clonotype appeared many times. V is TRBV3-1 and J is TRBJ2-1; 9 bases agree with TRBD2. Germline values: CDR1 LGHDT, CDR2 YNNKEL (reference sequence). The trim removed 8 bases at V and 7 bases at J, leaving 12 bases unmatched. The CDR3 runs 15 residues. CDR3 residues: CASLKTSGVPNEQFF. In DNA form, the CDR3 reads TGTGCCAGCCTCAAGACTAGCGGAGTACCGAATGAGCAGTTCTTC.

This clonotype was recorded many times. This chain links TRBV28 with TRBJ1-2; D gene uncertain. The CDR3 runs to 14 residues. The ends were cut back, 3 bases at V and 4 bases at J, with 12 bases in the middle. Germline V gene sequence: CDR1 MDHEN, CDR2 SYDVKM. The CDR3: CASSLWTEGYGYTF. The CDR3 region has the DNA TGTGCCAGCAGTTTGTGGACTGAAGGCTATGGCTACACCTTC.

This clonotype was recorded at least ten times. The chain's CDR3 is CASREGSSNEQFF. The CDR3 nucleotides read TGTGCCAGCAGAGAGGGGAGTTCCAATGAGCAGTTCTTC. This rearrangement joins TRBV9 to TRBJ2-1; either TRBD1 or TRBD2 may supply D (5 bases each). The CDR3 is made up of 13 amino acids. Trimming shortened V by 5 bases and J by 6 bases, and 12 bases separated the two germline ends. Germline V gives CDR1 SGDLS, CDR2 YYNGEE.

This clonotype was counted at least ten times. The V gene is TRBV20-1, the J gene TRBJ2-5, with 8 bases identical to TRBD2. V dropped 5 bases and J dropped 4; count of bases not matched to a gene: 6. Germline values: CDR1 DFQATT, CDR2 SNEGSKA (reference sequence). The CDR3 extends over 13 amino acids. The CDR3 is CSAPHGGGETQYF. CDR3 in DNA: TGCAGTGCTCCCCACGGGGGGGGAGAGACCCAGTACTTC.

In its sample, this clonotype was seen many times. The chain recombines TRBV6-1 with TRBJ2-2; D call uncertain. CDR1 and CDR2 (germline): MNHNS, SASEGT. The CDR3 is 13 residues long. With 3 bases removed from V and 7 bases from J, the gap between germline ends came to 9 bases. The DNA of the CDR3 is TGTGCCAGCAGTGAGTGGGGAAACGGGGAGCTGTTTTTT. It codes for CASSEWGNGELFF.

This clonotype occurred once. V and J are TRBV10-3 and TRBJ1-5; TRBD1 aligns across 12 bases. CDR3 size: 20 residues. V shed 0 bases and J 0 bases; nucleotides not matched to a gene: 9. Germline V gene data show CDR1 as ENHRY and CDR2 as SYGVKD. The CDR3: CAISESGQGAVWYSNQPQHF. CDR3 DNA sequence: TGTGCCATCAGTGAGTCGGGACAGGGGGCCGTCTGGTATAGCAATCAGCCCCAGCATTTT.

The table lists this clonotype with many counts. This rearrangement joins TRBV12-3 or TRBV12-4 to TRBJ2-3; 8 bases line up with TRBD2. The trim removed 8 bases at V and 5 bases at J, leaving 9 bases unmatched. The CDR3 spans 14 residues. CDR3 nucleotide sequence: TGTGCCAGCCGCTCGGGGGGGCGGGGAGATACGCAGTATTTT. This gives the protein CASRSGGRGDTQYF.

This clonotype was counted at least ten times. The chain links TRBV10-3 to TRBJ1-6, with unresolved D. V was clipped by 2 bases and J by 6 bases, with 11 bases between them. CDR1 is ENHRY, CDR2 SYGVKD, per germline. The CDR3 totals 15 residues. Here the CDR3 DNA reads TGTGCCATCAGTGAGCTTCTGGCAGTTAATTCACCCCTCCACTTT. Its translation is CAISELLAVNSPLHF.

This clonotype has at least ten counts. The chain joins TRBV6-2 or TRBV6-3 to TRBJ2-1, with 12 bases matching TRBD2. Germline V gene data show CDR1 as MNHEY and CDR2 as SVGEGT. This CDR3 has 16 residues. The trim removed 5 bases at V and 9 bases at J, leaving 11 bases unmatched. CDR3 amino acids: CASSNPRLAGVIEQFF. The DNA of the CDR3 is TGTGCCAGCAGTAACCCACGACTAGCGGGAGTCATTGAGCAGTTCTTC.

This clonotype occurred many times. The chain uses TRBV11-2 and TRBJ2-2, with D maybe TRBD2 (7 bases). V shed 5 bases and J shed 6 bases, with 10 bases lying between them. Per the germline V gene, CDR1 is SGHAT and CDR2 is FQNNGV. This CDR3 has 13 residues. CDR3 sequence (DNA): TGTGCCAGCAGCGAAGGGGGGGCCGGGGAGCTGTTTTTT. Translating it yields CASSEGGAGELFF. Filled out from reference TRBV11-2 and TRBJ2-2, the complete variable domain reads EAGVAQSPRYKIIEKRQSVAFWCNPISGHATLYWYQQILGQGPKLLIQFQNNGVVDDSQLPKDRFSAERLKGVDSTLKIQPAKLEDSAVYLCASSEGGAGELFFGEGSRLTVL.

This clonotype was recorded at least ten times. The chain combines TRBV9 with TRBJ2-1, with 7 bases aligning to TRBD2. J was trimmed by 8 bases and V by 0 bases; bases with no gene match: 2. Germline values: CDR1 SGDLS, CDR2 YYNGEE. There are 13 residues in the CDR3. The CDR3 nucleotides read TGTGCCAGCAGCGTAGGAGGGAGGGATGAGCAGTTCTTC. As protein: CASSVGGRDEQFF.

In its sample, this clonotype was seen many times. The chain recombines TRBV20-1 with TRBJ1-1, with TRBD1 matching over 8 bases. The germline V gene has CDR1 DFQATT and CDR2 SNEGSKA (reference sequence). The CDR3 extends over 13 amino acids. Losses at the gene ends were 4 bases for V and 10 bases for J; bases not matched to a gene: 11. The CDR3 spells CSANVLGQGSAFF. In DNA, the CDR3 is TGCAGTGCTAACGTCCTAGGACAGGGATCAGCTTTCTTT.

This clonotype was counted at least ten times. The V gene is TRBV6-2 or TRBV6-3, the J gene TRBJ2-7; 8 bases match TRBD1. The ends lost 8 bases at V and 2 bases at J; junction bases unmatched: 8. The length of the CDR3 is 14 residues. CDR1 and CDR2 from the germline V gene are MNHEY and SVGEGT. CDR3 residues: CASDGTGPPYEQYF. The CDR3 region has the DNA TGTGCCAGCGACGGGACAGGACCACCCTACGAGCAGTACTTC.

The V and J genes are TRBV19 and TRBJ2-7; 12 positions match TRBD1. The CDR3 loop spans 15 amino acids. Germline CDR1 LNHDA, CDR2 SQIVND (reference sequence). With 3 bases clipped from V and 5 bases from J, the junction kept 5 bases outside the gene matches. The CDR3 DNA sequence: TGTGCCAGTAGTATGGGGACAGGGGGCAAGAACGAGCAGTACTTC. Translation gives CASSMGTGGKNEQYF.

The rearrangement links TRBV10-1 to TRBJ2-4; D is unclear. V lost 3 bases, J lost 1 base, and 10 bases lay in between. The CDR3 is made up of 15 amino acids. Germline V lookup: CDR1 WNHNN, CDR2 SYGVQD (reference sequence). The CDR3 protein is CASSDAVGAKNIQYF. Here the CDR3 DNA reads TGCGCCAGCAGTGATGCGGTGGGGGCCAAAAACATTCAGTACTTC.

The table lists this clonotype with many counts. CDR3 sequence reads: CASREDRGRVETQYF. CDR3 nucleotides: TGTGCCAGCAGAGAAGACAGGGGGCGAGTGGAGACCCAGTACTTC. The V and J genes are TRBV5-5 and TRBJ2-5, with TRBD1 identical over 10 bases. Germline lookup yields CDR1 SGHKS and CDR2 YYEKEE (reference sequence). V lost 5 bases and J lost 5; bases outside the gene matches: 9. This CDR3 has 15 amino acids.

This clonotype was counted between two and nine times. The rearrangement joins TRBV5-1 to TRBJ2-2; D might be TRBD2 (6 bases). The CDR3 extends over 15 amino acids. Germline V gene data show CDR1 as SGHRS and CDR2 as YFSETQ. V shed 0 bases and J shed 4 bases, with 10 bases lying between them. The CDR3 loop reads CASSLGSGLTGELFF. CDR3 bases: TGCGCCAGCAGCTTGGGTAGCGGACTCACCGGGGAGCTGTTTTTT.

This clonotype was seen repeatedly, ten times or more. V usage is TRBV18 and J usage is TRBJ1-4; 7 bases are shared with TRBD1. The CDR3 has 15 amino acids. V gave up 2 bases and J gave up 7 bases; unmatched junction bases: 7. In germline, CDR1 is KGHSH, CDR2 LQKENI. CDR3 DNA sequence: TGTGCCAGCTCACCATCGAGGGCAGGGGGTGAAAAACTGTTTTTT. Translation gives CASSPSRAGGEKLFF.